Below, one T cell receptor beta chain is given with its context. Its target is not known. Repertoires were generated with immunoSEQ multiplex PCR, while TCRdb's copy carries only in-frame clones and drops some. The data hold roughly 150,000 clones, with approximately 90% observed a single time. The sample is drawn from a study of T cell responses to AZD1222 COVID-19 vaccine. Study-wide results and limits: The CD4 TCRs associated with vaccination extended across spike and predominated at 160-218 and 743-854.

Pooling of second doses given at about 4 or about 12 weeks was done. Germline CDR1 reads SNHLY; CDR2 reads FYNNEI. This CDR3 has 13 residues. The ends lost 6 bases at V and 8 bases at J; junction bases unmatched: 6. The sequence derives from an adult who received the AZD1222 COVID-19 vaccine. The chain uses TRBV2 and TRBJ2-1; 8 nucleotides match TRBD1. Sequenced here: peripheral blood, sampled 28 days after the second AZD1222 dose. The DNA of the CDR3 is TGTGCCAGCAGGCAGGGGGCGGCCCATGAGCAGTTCTTC. It translates to CASRQGAAHEQFF.